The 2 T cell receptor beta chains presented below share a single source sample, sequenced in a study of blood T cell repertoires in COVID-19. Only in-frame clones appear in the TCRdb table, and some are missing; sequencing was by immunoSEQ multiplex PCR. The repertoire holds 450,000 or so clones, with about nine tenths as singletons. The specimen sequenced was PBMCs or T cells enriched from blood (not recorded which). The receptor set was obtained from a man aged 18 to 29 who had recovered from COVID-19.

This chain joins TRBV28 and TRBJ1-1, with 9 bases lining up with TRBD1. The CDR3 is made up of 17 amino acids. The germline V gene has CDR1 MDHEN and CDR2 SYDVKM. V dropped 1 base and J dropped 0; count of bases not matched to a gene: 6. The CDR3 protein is CASSLSGTGIMNTEAFF. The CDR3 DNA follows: TGTGCCAGCAGTTTATCCGGGACAGGGATAATGAACACTGAAGCTTTCTTT.

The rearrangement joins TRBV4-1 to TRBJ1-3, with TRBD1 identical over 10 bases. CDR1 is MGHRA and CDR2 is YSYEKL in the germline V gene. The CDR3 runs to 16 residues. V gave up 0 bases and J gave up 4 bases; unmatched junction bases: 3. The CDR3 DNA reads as TGCGCCAGCAGCCAAGAGCGGACAGGGGGAGGAAACACCATATATTTT. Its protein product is CASSQERTGGGNTIYF.